The clone carrying this TCR beta chain was recorded at least ten times. What it recognizes is unknown. The data stem from a study of cytomegalovirus exposure and HLA in healthy donors. Whole-study context: A subsequent analysis reported that the 120 or so validation repertoires were produced on the same platform that had also been used for the roughly 700 first-cohort repertoires.

Clones were sequenced by immunoSEQ multiplex PCR, and TCRdb holds only the in-frame ones, with some missing. There are 120,000 to 150,000 clones in the sample; around 90% occur only once, and 3.3% lies in the top ten. The donors were members of the roughly 120-subject validation cohort (separate from the approximately 730-subject first cohort). Findings of the study overall: With high specificity and sensitivity, the classifier reportedly diagnosed cytomegalovirus status. 150 or so TCR beta chains were listed as cytomegalovirus-associated.

With V trimmed by 4 bases and J by 1 base, 0 bases remained unmatched. Germline V lookup: CDR1 MGHRA, CDR2 YSYEKL. The CDR3 sequence is 14 residues long. Sample: PBMCs. The source of this sequence is a woman younger than 30 in good health and CMV-seropositive. The genes are TRBV4-1 and TRBJ2-3; TRBD1 matches at 9 bases. The CDR3 reads CASSRTGGTDTQYF. CDR3 bases: TGCGCCAGCAGCCGGACAGGGGGCACAGATACGCAGTATTTT.